The 7 T cell receptor beta chains in this list originate from one sample, sequenced in a study of early T cells in non-severe SARS-CoV-2 infection. TCRdb analysed the 5' RACE reads with MiXCR anew, one entry per CDR3 protein. This sample has fewer than 30,000 distinct CDR3 sequences, with about 5% found just once. Sequenced input: whole blood. Receptors originate from an adult who was a healthcare worker with PCR-confirmed SARS-CoV-2 infection or an uninfected control (not recorded which).

This clonotype was found many times. The chain links TRBV28 to TRBJ2-1, with 12 bases fitting TRBD2. Germline assignment: CDR1 MDHEN and CDR2 SYDVKM. The J segment lost 6 bases and the V segment lost 3 bases, leaving 9 bases of the junction unmatched. CDR3 length: 17 residues. The CDR3 is CASSFSGLAGRTNEQFF. The CDR3 coding sequence is TGTGCCAGCAGTTTTTCTGGACTAGCGGGACGAACCAATGAGCAGTTCTTC.

This clonotype was counted at least ten times. CDR3 in DNA: TGTGCCAGCAGCCCCGGGACAGGGCTAACCGGGGAGCTGTTTTTT. It translates to CASSPGTGLTGELFF. The chain has TRBV7-6 and TRBJ2-2; TRBD1 agrees at 9 bases. CDR1 is SGHVS and CDR2 is FNYEAQ in the germline V gene. V shed 5 bases, J shed 5 bases, and the junction held 6 bases outside the gene matches. The CDR3 is made up of 15 amino acids.

A few counts support this clonotype. The gene calls are TRBV11-2 and TRBJ2-7; maybe TRBD2 (6 bases). Looked up from germline, CDR1 is SGHAT and CDR2 is FQNNGV. The germline V and J ends were trimmed by 1 base and 6 bases, with 10 bases remaining between them. The CDR3 has 13 amino acids. DNA of the CDR3: TGTGCCAGCAGCTTAGCGGGAGAACTCGAGCAGTACTTC. This gives the protein CASSLAGELEQYF.

The chain couples TRBV12-3 or TRBV12-4 to TRBJ1-1, with D possibly matching TRBD1 (6 bases). V lost 7 bases and J 6 bases, leaving 18 bases between the germline ends. This CDR3 contains 14 residues. The CDR3 is CASTPGGRAAEAFF. CDR3 coding DNA: TGTGCCAGCACTCCGGGGGGGCGCGCGGCTGAAGCTTTCTTT.

This clonotype is labeled as medium-sized. The chain has TRBV11-3 and TRBJ2-3; 8 nucleotides line up with TRBD2. The ends lost 1 base at V and 4 bases at J; junction bases unmatched: 7. The V gene's germline CDR1 is SGHNT and CDR2 YENEEA. There are 16 residues in the CDR3. CDR3 amino acids: CASSLGAAAGADTQYF. Here the CDR3 DNA reads TGTGCCAGCAGCTTAGGAGCGGCAGCGGGGGCAGATACGCAGTATTTT.

In this sample, this clonotype turned up many times. The chain carries TRBV20-1 and TRBJ1-2; the match to TRBD1 covers 7 bases. The J segment lost 2 bases and the V segment lost 3 bases, leaving 9 bases of the junction unmatched. This CDR3 spans 15 amino acids. The germline V gene encodes CDR1 DFQATT and CDR2 SNEGSKA (reference sequence). This chain's CDR3 is CSASNPRDRNYGYTF. DNA of the CDR3: TGCAGTGCTAGCAATCCCCGGGACAGAAACTATGGCTACACCTTC.

The chain carries TRBV10-3 and TRBJ1-1, with TRBD1 as a possible D gene (5 bases). This CDR3 region has 12 residues. Germline CDR1 is ENHRY and CDR2 is SYGVKD. V was cut by 9 bases and J by 1 base, with 9 bases left in between. For the CDR3, the DNA is TGTGCCATTGGGACGGGGAACACTGAAGCTTTCTTT. Its translation: CAIGTGNTEAFF.